This TCR beta chain was captured in a study of blood T cells in healthy people across ages. Study in general: There was about one barcoded beta molecule captured by template switching per two T cells.

Comments on this clonotype: The antigen is unknown. One base away lies a much larger clone, so this may be a sequencing read error.

Findings of the study overall: Strong correlation existed between TCR beta diversity and naive T cell percentage. Long-lived donors exceeded aged donors in naive CD4+ cells and diversity.

Then a second PCR, running about 6 to 12 cycles, was carried out with a sample-barcoded 5' primer and a J-beta primer mix. Every individual sample yielded 2.5 million or more paired-end reads (each containing CDR3). Each CDR3 protein is one row after TCRdb ran MiXCR on the 5' RACE reads. The profile shows approximately 1,100,000 distinct CDR3 sequences, under 45% of them singletons. Germline CDR1 reads SGHRS; CDR2 reads YFSETQ. The CDR3 totals 17 residues. This clonotype was obtained from a woman in her sixties in good health. This chain connects TRBV5-1 to TRBJ2-1; TRBD2 aligns across 7 bases. Sequenced: blood. DNA for the CDR3: TGCGCCAGCAGCTTGGGGTCCGGGACTAAGGGCTACAATAAGCAGTTCTTC. It specifies CASSLGSGTKGYNKQFF.